This TCR beta chain was sequenced during a study of T cell changes during pregnancy in multiple sclerosis. The repertoire was sequenced with immunoSEQ multiplex PCR; TCRdb's copy has only in-frame clones and lacks some. The table has 55,000 to 70,000 clones, 85% to 95% seen once. Germline V gene sequence: CDR1 SGHTA, CDR2 FQGNSA. The J segment lost 0 bases and the V segment lost 8 bases, leaving 9 bases of the junction unmatched. The CDR3 is 15 amino acids. The rearrangement links TRBV7-2 to TRBJ1-2, with 7 positions matching TRBD1. The clonotype was recovered from a female donor with multiple sclerosis, enrolled in a pregnancy study. Sequenced material: CD4+ T cells from peripheral blood mononuclear cells, taken before pregnancy. The chain's CDR3 is CASREGAPANYGYTF. The CDR3 DNA reads as TGTGCCAGCCGAGAGGGGGCCCCTGCTAACTATGGCTACACCTTC.